The next 10 T cell receptor beta chains were all read from a single sample in a study of cytomegalovirus exposure and HLA in healthy donors. 60 Vbeta and 13 Jbeta primers were used in PCR. The table came from immunoSEQ multiplex PCR; TCRdb's copy has only in-frame clones and leaves some out. The sample records about 160,000 clones, approximately 78% being singletons. The sequenced material came from PBMCs. These receptors all stem from a girl aged 2-10 years in good health and CMV-seropositive.

On this clone: Other nucleotide sequences from this sample produce the same CDR3. This chain connects TRBV6-6 to TRBJ1-1; tentatively, D is TRBD1 (6 bases). There are 13 residues in the CDR3. V was clipped by 6 bases and J by 1 base, with 9 bases between them. CDR1 and CDR2 (germline): MNHNY, SVGAGI (reference sequence). CDR3 amino acids: CASSPTGNTEAFF. As DNA, the CDR3 is TGTGCCAGCAGCCCGACAGGGAACACTGAAGCTTTCTTT.

The chain joins TRBV5-4 to TRBJ2-3; TRBD2 is a possible D gene (6 bases). The germline CDR1 and CDR2 sequences are SGHNT and YYREEE (reference sequence). V lost 1 base and J lost 1, with 7 bases in between. The CDR3 extends over 14 amino acids. This chain's CDR3 is CASSLPGGTDTQYF. The CDR3 nucleotides read TGTGCCAGCAGCTTGCCGGGGGGCACAGATACGCAGTATTTT.

The J gene is TRBJ2-5, the V gene TRBV5-1; TRBD2 is a possible D gene (5 bases). Trimming shortened V by 4 bases and J by 3 bases, and 13 bases separated the two germline ends. Germline-derived CDR1 and CDR2 are SGHRS and YFSETQ. CDR3 length equals 14 residues. The CDR3 sequence is CASSPGVIKETQYF. DNA for the CDR3: TGCGCCAGCAGCCCCGGGGTAATAAAAGAGACCCAGTACTTC.

The V gene is TRBV4-1, the J gene TRBJ2-2; 7 positions match TRBD1. Unmatched junction bases numbered 6, after V lost 0 bases and J lost 5 bases. The germline V gene encodes CDR1 MGHRA and CDR2 YSYEKL. The CDR3 totals 16 residues. The CDR3 nucleotides are TGCGCCAGCAGCCAAGAGGAGAAGGGGGCGACCGGGGAGCTGTTTTTT. Its translation: CASSQEEKGATGELFF.

This chain joins TRBV30 and TRBJ2-3, with 12 nucleotides matching TRBD2. This CDR3 is built from 14 residues. V lost 4 bases and J lost 3; bases outside the gene matches: 2. CDR1 is GTSNPN and CDR2 is SVGIG in the germline V gene (reference sequence). As DNA, the CDR3 is TGTGCCTGGACTAGCGGGAGGGGGACAGATACGCAGTATTTT. Amino acids: CAWTSGRGTDTQYF.

V usage is TRBV28 and J usage is TRBJ2-5; 7 bases fit TRBD2. The CDR3 consists of 14 residues. V gave up 6 bases and J gave up 5 bases; unmatched junction bases: 9. Per the germline V gene, CDR1 is MDHEN and CDR2 is SYDVKM. The DNA for the CDR3 is TGTGCCAGCAGCGGCGGGAGCAACACCGAGACCCAGTACTTC. The encoded protein is CASSGGSNTETQYF.

This clone came up once. The chain combines TRBV4-1 with TRBJ1-5, with D uncertain. The germline V gene has CDR1 MGHRA and CDR2 YSYEKL. V dropped 0 bases and J dropped 5 bases, with 11 bases sitting between them. The CDR3 has 15 residues. CDR3 DNA: TGCGCCAGCAGCCAAGAAAGGACTGTAGATCAGCCCCAGCATTTT. Encoded protein: CASSQERTVDQPQHF.

In nucleotides, the CDR3 is TGTGCCAGCAGTGAAGTCCTCTACGAGCAGTACTTC. Protein sequence: CASSEVLYEQYF. This chain uses TRBV2 with TRBJ2-7; D is ambiguous. From germline, CDR1 is SNHLY and CDR2 FYNNEI. The CDR3 extends over 12 amino acids. V lost 1 base, J lost 3 bases, and 4 bases lay in between. Combining the CDR3 with reference TRBV2 and TRBJ2-7 gives the whole variable domain EPEVTQTPSHQVTQMGQEVILRCVPISNHLYFYWYRQILGQKVEFLVSFYNNEISEKSEIFDDQFSVERPDGSNFTLKIRSTKLEDSAMYFCASSEVLYEQYFGPGTRLTVT.

The gene calls are TRBV29-1 and TRBJ2-1, with D tentatively TRBD1 (6 bases). V was pared by 6 bases and J by 5 bases, with 23 bases between. Germline loops: CDR1 SQVTM, CDR2 ANQGSEA. The CDR3 consists of 16 residues. The CDR3 loop reads CSVGDRRQGKNNEQFF. The CDR3 bases are TGCAGCGTGGGAGACAGGAGGCAGGGGAAAAACAATGAGCAGTTCTTC.

The chain combines TRBV27 with TRBJ2-1; weak D call: TRBD2 (6 bases). From germline, CDR1 is MNHEY and CDR2 SMNVEV (reference sequence). Trimming took 5 bases from V and 4 from J, leaving 12 bases between them. This CDR3 spans 14 amino acids. Here the CDR3 DNA reads TGTGCCAGCAGTGTGGGGGGACCTTACAATGAGCAGTTCTTC. Translation gives CASSVGGPYNEQFF.